This passage covers 16 T cell receptor beta chains from one sample sequenced in a study of tumor-infiltrating lymphocytes in oesophageal squamous cell carcinoma. MiXCR was run by TCRdb on the PCR reads, yielding one entry per CDR3 protein. The data show nearly 20,000 distinct CDR3 sequences, 40% seen once. Sample: blood. These receptors originate from a male donor with esophageal squamous cell carcinoma.

Regarding this clonotype: Without the conserved terminal phenylalanine or tryptophan, this CDR3 likely stems from a read error. The DNA is omitted, as the CDR3 cannot be located on it reliably, and the CDR3 follows TCRdb's listing. The chain combines TRBV24-1 with TRBJ2-7; the table's D call, TRBD2, was not checked against the DNA. Per germline, CDR1 KGHDR and CDR2 SFDVKD. From its first to its last residue, the CDR3 has 8 amino acids. The chain's CDR3 is CATNTGTS.

This chain uses TRBV6-8 with TRBJ1-2; no definite D call. V lost 7 bases and J lost 3, with 24 bases in between. The CDR3 runs 17 residues. CDR1 is MNHGY and CDR2 is SAAAGT in the germline V gene. The CDR3 reads CASTPHISRRGDYGYTF. The CDR3 region has the DNA TGTGCCAGCACTCCTCACATATCACGTCGGGGAGACTATGGCTACACCTTC.

By proportion, this clonotype is medium-sized. The chain carries TRBV7-9 and TRBJ2-5; no clear D. Trimming removed 7 bases from V and 0 bases from J, with 9 bases in between. Germline V gene sequence: CDR1 SEHNR, CDR2 FQNEAQ (reference sequence). CDR3 length: 13 amino acids. CDR3 sequence: CASKPEYQETQYF. DNA of the CDR3: TGTGCCAGCAAGCCCGAGTACCAAGAGACCCAGTACTTC.

This clonotype was seen a few times. This chain joins TRBV6-4 and TRBJ2-7; D not certain. The V and J ends lost 6 bases and 7 bases respectively, with 13 bases between them. The germline V gene has CDR1 MRHNA and CDR2 SNTAGT. The CDR3 covers 12 residues. The CDR3 DNA reads TGTGCCAGCAGGGAAGTCTACAATGAGCAGTACTTC. It is translated as CASREVYNEQYF.

This chain uses TRBV10-3 with TRBJ2-1, with D tentatively TRBD2 (5 bases). Matching the DNA end better, TRBJ2-7 makes the J call doubtful. The CDR3 is 15 amino acids. The germline V gene has CDR1 ENHRY and CDR2 SYGVKD. In nucleotides, the CDR3 is TGTGCCTCTTCCTCCGGGAAGGCTAACTCCTACGAGCAGTACTTC. This gives the protein CASSSGKANSYEQYF.

As regards this clonotype: The DNA is omitted, as the CDR3 cannot be located on it reliably, and the CDR3 follows TCRdb's listing. V is TRBV5-5 and J is TRBJ2-6; the table's D gene call, TRBD1, was not cross checked with the DNA. Both ends counted, the CDR3 spans 17 residues. CDR1 and CDR2 from the germline V gene are SGHKS and YYEKEE (reference sequence). CDR3 sequence: CASSPRDVVKLWLHLRF.

This clonotype has at least ten counts. An end of the junction does not agree with germline; a read error may underlie this. The chain carries TRBV27 and TRBJ2-1, with D possibly matching TRBD1 (5 bases). This CDR3 region has 13 residues. Germline-derived CDR1 and CDR2 are MNHEY and SMNVEV (reference sequence). CDR3 sequence: CASSLTENSPLHF. The CDR3 region has the DNA TGTGCCAGCAGTCTGACAGAGAATTCACCCCTCCACTTC.

This clonotype was observed at least ten times. The chain uses TRBV18 and TRBJ1-1, with a weak D call TRBD1 (5 bases). The CDR3 covers 14 residues. V lost 8 bases and J 2 bases, leaving 15 bases between the germline ends. Germline V gene lookup returns CDR1 KGHSH and CDR2 LQKENI. The CDR3 here is CASTTGAGNTEAFF. The CDR3 region has the DNA TGTGCCAGCACAACCGGGGCGGGCAACACTGAAGCTTTCTTT.

The chain links TRBV28 to TRBJ2-7, with D possibly called TRBD1 or TRBD2 (5 bases each). This CDR3 is 14 amino acids long. Germline V CDR1 and CDR2: MDHEN, SYDVKM. Trimming pared 5 bases from V and 0 bases from J, leaving 11 bases between. Here the CDR3 reads CASSTGAHSYEQYF. In DNA form, the CDR3 reads TGTGCCAGCAGTACCGGGGCCCACTCCTACGAGCAGTACTTC.

This clonotype was seen many times. The chain recombines TRBV12-3 or TRBV12-4 with TRBJ1-6; 9 bases map to TRBD1. The CDR3 is 14 residues long. Trimming took 5 bases from V and 11 from J; bases not matched to a gene: 7. The CDR3 here is CASSGQGHSPPLHF. The CDR3 coding sequence is TGTGCCAGCAGTGGACAGGGGCATTCTCCACCCCTCCACTTT.

This clonotype was detected only once. This may come from a read error, since a much larger clone is one base off. V usage is TRBV5-1 and J usage is TRBJ2-1, with D possibly called TRBD1 or TRBD2 (5 bases each). Germline values: CDR1 SGHRS, CDR2 YFSETQ. This CDR3 region has 16 residues. The V gene lost 0 bases and the J gene lost 10 bases, with 20 bases spanning the gap. The CDR3 bases are TGCGCCAGCAGCTTGGTAAGAACGGGGCTTTCAGAGGAGCAGTTCTTC. Protein product: CASSLVRTGLSEEQFF.

Of note for this clonotype: At one of its ends the junction is not consistent with the germline gene, which may arise from a read error. CDR3 protein: CASSYRADNSPLHF. The CDR3 nucleotides read TGTGCCAGCAGTTACAGAGCTGATAATTCACCCCTCCACTTC. V usage is TRBV12-3 or TRBV12-4 and J usage is TRBJ2-7; D gene ambiguous. The CDR3 has 14 amino acids.

The chain is built from TRBV7-2 and TRBJ2-1, with D possibly being TRBD2 (7 bases). The germline V gene has CDR1 SGHTA and CDR2 FQGNSA. The length of the CDR3 is 13 residues. V was clipped by 8 bases and J by 10 bases, with 18 bases between them. The CDR3: CASRGASSYEQFF. CDR3 nucleotide sequence: TGTGCCAGCCGGGGGGCTAGCTCCTACGAGCAGTTCTTC.

The chain recombines TRBV7-9 with TRBJ2-7; D call uncertain. V lost 4 bases and J 4 bases, leaving 8 bases between the germline ends. The CDR3 is 12 amino acids. Germline V CDR1 and CDR2: SEHNR, FQNEAQ (reference sequence). DNA of the CDR3: TGTGCCAGCAGCTCCGAGAAGTACGAGCAGTACTTC. This encodes CASSSEKYEQYF.

The gene calls are TRBV7-2 and TRBJ2-7; D is unresolved. Trimming stripped 5 bases from V and 2 bases from J, with 16 bases between. There are 15 residues in the CDR3. CDR1 and CDR2 from the germline V gene are SGHTA and FQGNSA. The CDR3 is CASSPWSRSAYEQYF. The DNA for the CDR3 is TGTGCCAGCAGCCCCTGGAGCAGGTCGGCCTACGAGCAGTACTTC.

This clonotype was found many times. The V and J genes are TRBV27 and TRBJ2-5; possibly TRBD1 for D (6 bases). Trimming pared 2 bases from V and 0 bases from J, leaving 13 bases between. Per the germline V gene, CDR1 is MNHEY and CDR2 is SMNVEV (reference sequence). The CDR3 runs 16 residues. CDR3 amino acids: CASSLEGVRYQETQYF. CDR3 bases: TGTGCCAGCAGTTTAGAGGGGGTCAGGTACCAAGAGACCCAGTACTTC.